This T cell receptor beta chain was captured by sequencing in a study of CD8+CD57+ T cells in acquired aplastic anemia. Overall study findings and caveats: Found in both controls and patients were about 30 CD8+ CDR3 sequences. A significant difference in CD8+ Simpson's diversity between patients and controls was not found.

Details on this clonotype: Its antigen is currently unknown.

This CDR3 is 15 amino acids long. V dropped 3 bases and J dropped 3 bases, with 14 bases sitting between them. Germline V gene sequence: CDR1 SGHDN, CDR2 FVKESK. TCR beta VDJ and CDR3 were profiled, and genomic DNA was the template. TCRdb reprocessed the reads via MiXCR and lists one record per CDR3 protein. The sample includes 90,000 to 120,000 distinct CDR3 sequences, roughly 51% of them seen just once. The sequence came from a human donor in good health, serving as a control. Material for sequencing was sorted CD4+, CD8+, or CD8+CD57+ T cells (not recorded which) from PBMCs. This chain uses TRBV14 with TRBJ1-1, with D hard to call. Here the CDR3 reads CASSHRPLSHTEAFF. CDR3 bases: TGTGCCAGCAGCCATCGACCCCTATCTCACACTGAAGCTTTCTTT.